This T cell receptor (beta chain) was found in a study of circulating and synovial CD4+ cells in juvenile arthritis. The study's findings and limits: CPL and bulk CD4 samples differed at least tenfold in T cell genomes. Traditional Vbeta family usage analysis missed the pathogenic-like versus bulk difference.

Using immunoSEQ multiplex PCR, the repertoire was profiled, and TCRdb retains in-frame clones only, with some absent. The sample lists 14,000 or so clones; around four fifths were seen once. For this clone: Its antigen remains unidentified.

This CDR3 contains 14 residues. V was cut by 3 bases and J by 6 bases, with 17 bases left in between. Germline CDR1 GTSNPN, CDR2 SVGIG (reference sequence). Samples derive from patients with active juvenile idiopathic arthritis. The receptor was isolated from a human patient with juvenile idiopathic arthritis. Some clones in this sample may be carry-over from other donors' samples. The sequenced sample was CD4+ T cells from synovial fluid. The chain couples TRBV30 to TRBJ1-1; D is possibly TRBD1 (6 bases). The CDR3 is CAWRGFPAGAEAFF. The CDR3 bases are TGTGCCTGGAGGGGGTTTCCTGCAGGGGCTGAAGCTTTCTTT.